Sequencing of this T cell receptor beta chain was carried out in a study of OX40 agonist ivuxolimab in advanced cancers. Turning to the study itself: Partial responses, seen in three patients, involved one hepatocellular carcinoma and two cutaneous melanomas.

Enrollment shut out patients with autoimmune disease history or systemic immunosuppression. Trimming pared 5 bases from V and 0 bases from J, leaving 20 bases between. The CDR3 length is 17 residues. Per the germline V gene, CDR1 is SGHRS and CDR2 is YFSETQ. Sequenced by immunoSEQ multiplex PCR; TCRdb stores in-frame clones only, minus some. The sample consists of fewer than 130,000 clones, roughly nine tenths of them appearing once. The sequence came from an adult with an advanced solid tumor such as melanoma, head and neck, liver or kidney cancer. This specimen consisted of CD4+ or CD8+ T cells sorted from blood, obtained in a trial of the OX40 agonist ivuxolimab. The rearrangement joins TRBV5-1 to TRBJ1-1; no clear D gene. CDR3 loop: CASRSLWDRKMNTEAFF. The CDR3 nucleotides are TGCGCCAGCAGGTCCCTTTGGGATCGAAAGATGAACACTGAAGCTTTCTTT.